These 9 T cell receptor beta chains were all obtained from the same sample, sequenced in a study of radiotherapy plus CTLA-4 blockade in lung cancer. TCRdb's copy holds only in-frame clones and misses some; the assay was immunoSEQ multiplex PCR. Of roughly 110,000 clones listed, about 84% were seen once; the top ten hold less than 2.5%. This specimen was peripheral blood, taken from a patient treated with radiotherapy plus ipilimumab. The receptors were sampled from a human donor with non-small cell lung cancer that progressed on radiotherapy plus ipilimumab. Some clones in this sample may be carry-over from other donors' samples.

This chain joins TRBV5-6 and TRBJ2-5; D is unclear. This CDR3 is 14 amino acids long. Trimming left V 5 bases short and J 0 bases short, with 11 bases between. The germline gives CDR1 SGHDT, CDR2 YYEEEE. CDR3 sequence (DNA): TGTGCCAGCAGGGTGGAAACAAACCAAGAGACCCAGTACTTC. Translated, it gives CASRVETNQETQYF.

This clone was seen a few times. The chain employs TRBV6-7 and TRBJ2-5; 9 nucleotides line up with TRBD2. TRBV6-7 is an ORF, with its function uncertain. With V trimmed by 6 bases and J by 4 bases, 9 bases remained unmatched. This CDR3 has 15 amino acids. The CDR3 coding sequence is TGTGCCAGCAGCAGCGGACTAGCGAGGGGAGAGACCCAGTACTTC. It yields the protein CASSSGLARGETQYF.

The chain uses TRBV5-1 and TRBJ1-5; no firm D call. The CDR3 covers 14 residues. CDR1 SGHRS and CDR2 YFSETQ come from the germline V gene. V was trimmed by 0 bases and J by 11 bases, leaving 15 bases between them. CDR3 protein: CASSLVGPSSAQHF. The CDR3 DNA is TGCGCCAGCAGCTTGGTAGGGCCGTCCTCCGCCCAGCATTTT.

V usage is TRBV9 and J usage is TRBJ2-5; the match to TRBD2 covers 7 bases. Germline trimming cut 0 bases from V and 2 bases from J; bases unmatched to any gene: 4. Looked up from germline, CDR1 is SGDLS and CDR2 is YYNGEE. The CDR3 runs 15 residues. The CDR3 DNA is TGTGCCAGCAGCGTAGCGGGGGGTCGACAAGAGACCCAGTACTTC. It is translated as CASSVAGGRQETQYF.

The chain recombines TRBV7-9 with TRBJ1-4; D unresolved. Germline V gene data show CDR1 as SEHNR and CDR2 as FQNEAQ (reference sequence). The CDR3 is 16 amino acids. V was trimmed by 5 bases and J by 0 bases, leaving 13 bases between them. CDR3 amino acids: CASSPRSYATNEKLFF. In nucleotides, the CDR3 is TGTGCCAGCAGCCCACGATCTTACGCAACTAATGAAAAACTGTTTTTT.

The rearrangement joins TRBV7-6 to TRBJ2-7; TRBD1 aligns across 7 bases. The CDR3 spans 15 residues. Germline V gene data show CDR1 as SGHVS and CDR2 as FNYEAQ. With V trimmed by 1 base and J by 6 bases, 9 bases remained unmatched. The CDR3 spells CASSLDATGSFEQYF. CDR3 nucleotides: TGTGCCAGCAGCTTAGACGCGACAGGGAGTTTCGAGCAGTACTTC.

V and J are TRBV7-2 and TRBJ2-1; possibly TRBD2 for D (5 bases). Germline CDR1 is SGHTA and CDR2 is FQGNSA. The length of the CDR3 is 15 residues. Trimming removed 5 bases at V and 0 bases at J, with 11 bases between. The DNA for the CDR3 is TGTGCCAGCAGCCTCTCCGGGGACTCCTACAATGAGCAGTTCTTC. The encoded protein is CASSLSGDSYNEQFF.

The gene calls are TRBV2 and TRBJ2-3; 8 bases align to TRBD2. V lost 4 bases, J lost 6 bases, and 3 bases stayed unmatched. Germline CDR1 reads SNHLY; CDR2 reads FYNNEI. This CDR3 has 13 amino acids. The CDR3 bases are TGTGCCAGCAGTGTGGGACTAGAGGATACGCAGTATTTT. Translating it yields CASSVGLEDTQYF. Looking up the rest from reference TRBV2 and TRBJ2-3 gives the full variable domain: EPEVTQTPSHQVTQMGQEVILRCVPISNHLYFYWYRQILGQKVEFLVSFYNNEISEKSEIFDDQFSVERPDGSNFTLKIRSTKLEDSAMYFCASSVGLEDTQYFGPGTRLTVL.

The chain links TRBV6-5 to TRBJ1-2; 7 nucleotides align to TRBD1. There are 13 residues in the CDR3. V lost 6 bases, J lost 4 bases, and 5 bases stayed unmatched. Germline loops: CDR1 MNHEY, CDR2 SVGAGI. DNA for the CDR3: TGTGCCAGCAGCCTCGGGACAGTCTATGGCTACACCTTC. Protein: CASSLGTVYGYTF.